The 17 T cell receptor beta chains presented below share a single source sample, sequenced in a study of OX40 agonist ivuxolimab in advanced cancers. Method: immunoSEQ multiplex PCR; TCRdb's copy keeps in-frame clones and lacks some. The sample includes tens of thousands of clones, less than 90% of them seen just once. This specimen was CD4+ or CD8+ T cells sorted from blood, taken in a trial of the OX40 agonist ivuxolimab. Every receptor here comes from an adult with an advanced solid tumor such as melanoma, head and neck, liver or kidney cancer.

The chain is built from TRBV11-2 and TRBJ1-4; possible D gene TRBD1, 6 bases. The germline gives CDR1 SGHAT, CDR2 FQNNGV. This CDR3 is 17 amino acids long. V was cut by 1 base and J by 5 bases, with 17 bases left in between. The CDR3 sequence: CASSLARSGGLNEKLFF. The DNA for the CDR3 is TGTGCCAGCAGCTTAGCGAGGTCGGGGGGGCTGAATGAAAAACTGTTTTTT.

The genes are TRBV5-4 and TRBJ1-2, with 7 bases that match TRBD1. The CDR3 has 14 residues. The junction had 1 base not matched to a gene; V was cut back by 0 bases and J by 2 bases. The germline V gene encodes CDR1 SGHNT and CDR2 YYREEE (reference sequence). CDR3 in DNA: TGTGCCAGCAGCTTGGTGGGACAGAACTATGGCTACACCTTC. As protein: CASSLVGQNYGYTF.

V usage is TRBV7-2 and J usage is TRBJ1-2, with a tentative D call TRBD1 (6 bases). The CDR3 loop spans 13 amino acids. The germline V and J ends were trimmed by 1 base and 6 bases, with 9 bases remaining between them. Germline loops: CDR1 SGHTA, CDR2 FQGNSA. The CDR3 bases are TGTGCCAGCAGCTTAGGGGGGCTTAATGGCTACACCTTC. Its translation: CASSLGGLNGYTF.

The chain uses TRBV5-4 and TRBJ1-6; 10 positions match TRBD1. From germline, CDR1 is SGHNT and CDR2 YYREEE (reference sequence). After removal of 6 bases from V and 10 bases from J, the junction contained 4 bases not matched to a gene. The CDR3 length is 13 residues. CDR3 sequence reads: CASTDRGQSPLHF. Here the CDR3 DNA reads TGTGCCAGCACCGACAGGGGGCAGTCACCCCTCCACTTT.

This rearrangement joins TRBV7-8 to TRBJ2-1, with a tentative D call TRBD2 (6 bases). Trimming removed 1 base at V and 6 bases at J, with 10 bases between. Germline assignment: CDR1 SGHVS and CDR2 FQNEAQ. CDR3 length equals 14 residues. Here the CDR3 DNA reads TGTGCCAGCAGCTTAGGGAGGGCCTCCAATGAGCAGTTCTTC. Translation gives CASSLGRASNEQFF.

V is TRBV6-1 and J is TRBJ2-1; TRBD2 matches 8 bases. V shed 2 bases, J shed 10 bases, and the junction held 10 bases outside the gene matches. Germline V CDR1 and CDR2: MNHNS, SASEGT. CDR3 size: 15 residues. CDR3 DNA: TGTGCCAGCAGTGAAATACCGCTAGCGGGCGGGGAGCAGTTCTTC. This gives the protein CASSEIPLAGGEQFF.

The chain uses TRBV5-1 and TRBJ2-2; 7 positions agree with TRBD1. The V gene's germline CDR1 is SGHRS and CDR2 YFSETQ. The CDR3 runs 16 residues. V lost 1 base, J lost 1 base, and 4 bases stayed unmatched. The CDR3 protein is CASSLIRTGNTGELFF. CDR3 nucleotide sequence: TGCGCCAGCAGCTTGATTCGGACAGGGAACACCGGGGAGCTGTTTTTT.

This clone was counted a single time. The V gene is TRBV2, the J gene TRBJ2-1; TRBD2 matches at 7 bases. This CDR3 comprises 13 residues. Germline CDR1 and CDR2: SNHLY and FYNNEI. Losses at the gene ends were 7 bases for V and 5 bases for J; bases not matched to a gene: 5. The CDR3 region has the DNA TGTGCCAGCAAGTCCGGGAGGAACAATGAGCAGTTCTTC. Encoded protein: CASKSGRNNEQFF. The complete variable domain, with remaining parts taken from reference TRBV2 and TRBJ2-1, reads EPEVTQTPSHQVTQMGQEVILRCVPISNHLYFYWYRQILGQKVEFLVSFYNNEISEKSEIFDDQFSVERPDGSNFTLKIRSTKLEDSAMYFCASKSGRNNEQFFGPGTRLTVL.

The chain has TRBV4-1 and TRBJ2-1; TRBD1 might be the D (6 bases). Looked up from germline, CDR1 is MGHRA and CDR2 is YSYEKL. This CDR3 has 15 residues. Trimming removed 3 bases at V and 10 bases at J, with 19 bases between. CDR3 DNA sequence: TGCGCCAGCAGCCACCCCGCCCCAGGGGTTAGGGAGCAGTTCTTC. Translation gives CASSHPAPGVREQFF.

DNA of the CDR3: TGCGCCAGCAGCCTCCTGGGGGACAGAGACTATGGCTACACCTTC. As protein: CASSLLGDRDYGYTF. V usage is TRBV5-1 and J usage is TRBJ1-2, with 7 bases lining up with TRBD1. Germline CDR1 SGHRS, CDR2 YFSETQ. CDR3 length equals 15 residues. Germline trimming cut 4 bases from V and 3 bases from J; bases unmatched to any gene: 9. Complete variable domain (other parts from reference TRBV5-1 and TRBJ1-2): KAGVTQTPRYLIKTRGQQVTLSCSPISGHRSVSWYQQTPGQGLQFLFEYFSETQRNKGNFPGRFSGRQFSNSRSEMNVSTLELGDSALYLCASSLLGDRDYGYTFGSGTRLTVV.

The chain has TRBV29-1 and TRBJ1-1, with TRBD1 matching 9 bases. Germline V gives CDR1 SQVTM, CDR2 ANQGSEA. V lost 6 bases, J lost 4 bases, and 6 bases stayed unmatched. This CDR3 spans 13 amino acids. CDR3 residues: CSVVQGAGTEAFF. CDR3 nucleotides: TGCAGCGTGGTACAGGGGGCCGGCACTGAAGCTTTCTTT.

The CDR3 loop reads CASSLAYQGARSPLHF. DNA for the CDR3: TGTGCCAGCAGCTTAGCGTATCAGGGGGCGCGGTCACCCCTCCACTTT. This rearrangement joins TRBV7-9 to TRBJ1-6; 8 positions match TRBD1. The trim removed 0 bases at V and 10 bases at J, leaving 8 bases unmatched. Germline V gene data show CDR1 as SEHNR and CDR2 as FQNEAQ (reference sequence). CDR3 length equals 16 residues.

V usage is TRBV4-1 and J usage is TRBJ2-7; D may correspond to TRBD1 or TRBD2 (5 bases each). V shed 2 bases and J shed 2 bases, with 13 bases lying between them. There are 15 residues in the CDR3. Germline assignment: CDR1 MGHRA and CDR2 YSYEKL. For the CDR3, the DNA is TGCGCCAGCAGCCAATCAGAGGGACCCACCTACGAGCAGTACTTC. Encoded protein: CASSQSEGPTYEQYF.

The genes are TRBV5-1 and TRBJ2-3, with D possibly TRBD1 on 6 matching bases. V lost 4 bases, J lost 1 base, and 13 bases lay in between. This CDR3 spans 15 amino acids. Germline V gene lookup returns CDR1 SGHRS and CDR2 YFSETQ. This CDR3 reads CASSPQGQGTDTQYF. The CDR3 DNA reads TGCGCCAGCAGCCCTCAGGGACAAGGCACAGATACGCAGTATTTT.

This chain connects TRBV6-1 to TRBJ1-6; TRBD1 agrees at 7 bases. The CDR3 runs to 14 residues. Unmatched junction bases numbered 12, after V lost 6 bases and J lost 13 bases. Germline V gene sequence: CDR1 MNHNS, CDR2 SASEGT. The CDR3 sequence is CASRSTGNYGPLHF. The CDR3 nucleotides read TGTGCCAGCAGATCGACAGGGAATTACGGTCCCCTCCACTTT.

V usage is TRBV4-3 and J usage is TRBJ2-7; 14 bases map to TRBD2. The CDR3 loop spans 16 amino acids. Germline V lookup: CDR1 LGHNA, CDR2 YSLEER. The trim removed 3 bases at V and 3 bases at J, leaving 4 bases unmatched. The CDR3 loop is CASSQGLAGELYEQYF. The CDR3 DNA reads as TGCGCCAGCAGCCAGGGACTAGCGGGGGAGCTCTACGAGCAGTACTTC.

J is TRBJ1-5 and V is TRBV6-1; perhaps TRBD1 as D (5 bases). Germline V gives CDR1 MNHNS, CDR2 SASEGT. This CDR3 is built from 15 residues. Deletions cut 4 bases from V and 2 bases from J, with 12 bases between. The CDR3 reads CASSAGFEGNQPQHF. CDR3 DNA: TGTGCCAGCAGTGCAGGGTTCGAGGGCAATCAGCCCCAGCATTTT.